One and the same sample provided the 29 T cell receptor beta chains below, sequenced in a study of tumor-infiltrating lymphocytes in oesophageal squamous cell carcinoma. TCRdb re-called the PCR reads with MiXCR, one entry per CDR3 protein. This sample has approximately 9,600 distinct CDR3 sequences; approximately 59% occur once, and the top ten carry approximately 37%. Source material: esophageal tumor tissue. These receptors originate from a female donor with esophageal squamous cell carcinoma.

As regards this clonotype: One end of the junction does not line up with germline, which may come from a read error. This rearrangement joins TRBV7-6 to TRBJ2-1, with TRBD2 matching 14 bases. There are 18 residues in the CDR3. Germline CDR1 reads SGHVS; CDR2 reads FNYEAQ. The CDR3 DNA reads TGTGCTAGCAGCTTAGTAAGGACTAGCGGGGGGCTTTACAATGAGCAGTTCTTC. Translation gives CASSLVRTSGGLYNEQFF.

V gene TRBV12-3 or TRBV12-4 combines with J gene TRBJ2-5, with TRBD1 matching 9 bases. The J call is in doubt because the DNA end fits TRBJ2-7 better. CDR3 length: 17 residues. This CDR3 reads CASSLTYGTGFPTEQYF. In DNA form, the CDR3 reads TGTGCCAGCAGTCTTACCTACGGGACAGGGTTTCCTACCGAGCAGTACTTC.

The V call is TRBV7-4, the J call TRBJ2-4; D not resolved. With the DNA end fitting TRBJ2-7 better, the J assignment may be wrong. Germline values: CDR1 SGHVT, CDR2 SQSDAQ. This CDR3 region has 15 residues. The CDR3 DNA follows: TGTGCCAGCAGCTTAGCGTTGTTCAGATCCTACGAGCAGTACTTC. As protein: CASSLALFRSYEQYF.

This clonotype was counted a few times. The gene calls are TRBV7-2 and TRBJ2-6, with 8 bases matching TRBD1. CDR1 and CDR2 (germline): SGHTA, FQGNSA. There are 16 residues in the CDR3. After removal of 5 bases from V and 4 bases from J, the junction contained 7 bases not matched to a gene. The CDR3 loop reads CASSPQTGAGANVLTF. As DNA, the CDR3 is TGTGCCAGCAGCCCTCAGACAGGGGCCGGGGCCAACGTCCTGACTTTC. The entire variable domain, with the rest obtained from reference TRBV7-2 and TRBJ2-6, is as follows: GAGVSQSPSNKVTEKGKDVELRCDPISGHTALYWYRQSLGQGLEFLIYFQGNSAPDKSGLPSDRFSAERTGGSVSTLTIQRTQQEDSAVYLCASSPQTGAGANVLTFGAGSRLTVL.

This clonotype has a handful of counts. J is TRBJ2-6 and V is TRBV6-1, with TRBD2 identical over 9 bases. The CDR3 extends over 18 amino acids. Trimming removed 1 base from V and 0 bases from J; junction bases left unmatched: 4. The germline gives CDR1 MNHNS, CDR2 SASEGT. Here the CDR3 reads CASSEVLAGSSGANVLTF. For the CDR3, the DNA is TGTGCCAGCAGTGAAGTTCTAGCGGGAAGCTCTGGGGCCAACGTCCTGACTTTC.

This clonotype was counted ten times or more. The rearrangement links TRBV11-2 to TRBJ1-1, with D hard to call. V lost 5 bases and J lost 8, with 9 bases in between. This CDR3 contains 11 residues. Germline V gene data show CDR1 as SGHAT and CDR2 as FQNNGV. The CDR3 DNA follows: TGTGCCAGCAGCCCTTTGCTGGAAGCTTTCTTT. It codes for CASSPLLEAFF.

By its share, this clonotype is medium-sized. This sequence joins TRBV7-6 and TRBJ2-1; D remains unclear. The V and J ends lost 5 bases and 2 bases respectively, with 10 bases between them. From germline, CDR1 is SGHVS and CDR2 FNYEAQ. The CDR3 is made up of 14 amino acids. CDR3 amino acids: CASSPLGTYNEQFF. CDR3 sequence (DNA): TGTGCCAGCAGCCCCCTCGGAACCTACAATGAGCAGTTCTTC.

V usage is TRBV7-6 and J usage is TRBJ2-5; 8 bases are shared with TRBD2. The DNA end is more similar to TRBJ2-1, so the J call may be wrong. The CDR3 is made up of 14 amino acids. The V gene's germline CDR1 is SGHVS and CDR2 FNYEAQ. This chain's CDR3 is CASSFSGEFYEQFF. CDR3 bases: TGTGCCAGCAGCTTTAGCGGGGAGTTCTATGAGCAGTTCTTC.

Comments on this clonotype: One base away lies a much larger clone, so this may be a sequencing read error. V and J are TRBV5-4 and TRBJ2-1; TRBD2 matches 7 bases. The J call may be incorrect, as the DNA end agrees better with TRBJ2-7. Germline V gene data show CDR1 as SGHNT and CDR2 as YYREEE (reference sequence). There are 15 residues in the CDR3. The CDR3 coding sequence is TGTGCCAGCAGCTTGTCGGGAGGTAACCACAATGAGCAGTACTTC. Protein sequence: CASSLSGGNHNEQYF.

This clonotype occurred a few times. The rearrangement links TRBV7-2 to TRBJ2-1; the D is unclear. The end of the DNA aligns better with TRBJ2-7, so the J call may be wrong. Germline V gene sequence: CDR1 SGHTA, CDR2 FQGNSA. This CDR3 is built from 12 residues. This CDR3 reads CASSLGGMGQYF. The CDR3 DNA is TGTGCCAGCAGCTTAGGAGGTATGGGGCAGTACTTC.

This clonotype was counted only a few times. The chain links TRBV7-2 to TRBJ2-3; 7 bases map to TRBD2. The junction had 6 bases not matched to a gene; V was cut back by 6 bases and J by 0 bases. This CDR3 region has 15 residues. CDR1 and CDR2 (germline): SGHTA, FQGNSA. The DNA for the CDR3 is TGTGCCAGCAGTCGGGACTACCTCAGCACAGATACGCAGTATTTT. Its translation: CASSRDYLSTDTQYF.

The V gene is TRBV7-2, the J gene TRBJ2-5, with D possibly TRBD2 on 5 matching bases. The end of the DNA aligns better with TRBJ2-1, so the J call may be wrong. CDR1 and CDR2 from the germline V gene are SGHTA and FQGNSA. The CDR3 has 15 residues. For the CDR3, the DNA is TGTGCCAGCAGCTTAGCTATCCTAGCCCGTAATGAGCAGTTCTTC. Protein sequence: CASSLAILARNEQFF.

As regards this clonotype: The DNA is omitted, as the CDR3 cannot be located on it reliably, and the CDR3 follows TCRdb's listing. V is TRBV7-5 and J is TRBJ2-7; the table's D call, TRBD1, was not checked against the DNA. TRBV7-5 is marked as a pseudogene. The CDR3 is made up of 19 amino acids, end residues included. The CDR3 is CISVPEARAGTGENYGYTF.

The chain carries TRBV5-4 and TRBJ2-1; D unresolved. Trimming took off 0 bases at V and 8 bases at J, with 12 bases between the two ends. Germline-derived CDR1 and CDR2 are SGHNT and YYREEE (reference sequence). The CDR3 spans 14 residues. The chain's CDR3 is CASSLVTPYHEQFF. In DNA form, the CDR3 reads TGTGCCAGCAGCTTGGTTACGCCCTATCATGAGCAGTTCTTC.

This clonotype was seen once. This sequence joins TRBV12-3 or TRBV12-4 and TRBJ1-6, with 8 bases lining up with TRBD1. After removal of 4 bases from V and 13 bases from J, the junction contained 12 bases not matched to a gene. The CDR3 has 15 amino acids. The CDR3 here is CASSSNTGGMGPLHF. CDR3 DNA: TGTGCCAGCAGTTCTAATACAGGGGGTATGGGGCCCCTCCACTTT.

This sequence joins TRBV7-3 and TRBJ2-5; the match to TRBD2 covers 11 bases. The J call may be wrong; the DNA end is better matched by TRBJ2-1. The CDR3 has 15 residues. Per germline, CDR1 SGHTA and CDR2 FQGTGA. CDR3 nucleotides: TGTGCCAGCAGCTCCGGGACTAGCGGCGTCAATGAGCAGTTCTTC. The encoded protein is CASSSGTSGVNEQFF.

This chain uses TRBV7-3 with TRBJ2-2; no reliable D call. This CDR3 has 13 amino acids. Per germline, CDR1 SGHTA and CDR2 FQGTGA. The V end lost 2 bases, the J end lost 6 bases, and 7 bases lay between the germline ends. DNA of the CDR3: TGTGCCAGCAGCTTAGATAGGGCCGGGGAGCTGTTTTTT. It encodes CASSLDRAGELFF.

The V call is TRBV6-1, the J call TRBJ2-7; the match to TRBD1 covers 7 bases. Germline V gene sequence: CDR1 MNHNS, CDR2 SASEGT. This CDR3 is 15 amino acids long. Trimming removed 7 bases from V and 1 base from J; junction bases left unmatched: 10. The DNA of the CDR3 is TGTGCCAGCACCCTAAGGACAGGAACTTCCTACGAGCAGTACTTC. This translates into CASTLRTGTSYEQYF.

This clonotype has only a few counts. The chain combines TRBV7-8 with TRBJ2-5; D is uncertain. V lost 3 bases to trimming and J lost 4 bases, with 3 bases between them. This CDR3 has 11 residues. Germline V gives CDR1 SGHVS, CDR2 FQNEAQ. The CDR3 region has the DNA TGTGCCAGCAGCTTTACAGAGACCCAGTACTTC. Translation: CASSFTETQYF.

This sequence joins TRBV12-3 or TRBV12-4 and TRBJ2-1, with 10 bases that match TRBD2. Near its end, the DNA agrees better with TRBJ2-7, so the J call may be wrong. The CDR3 extends over 15 amino acids. The CDR3 nucleotides are TGTGCCAGCAAACTCGGGACTAGCGCCTCCTACGAGCAGTACTTC. Translation gives CASKLGTSASYEQYF.

The chain uses TRBV28 and TRBJ2-3; TRBD2 aligns across 7 bases. The DNA matches TRBJ2-1 better at its end, which makes the J call doubtful. This CDR3 spans 16 amino acids. Germline values: CDR1 MDHEN, CDR2 SYDVKM. The CDR3 DNA is TGTGCCAGCAGACCCTCTAGCGGTCTCGGTTACAATGAGCAGTTCTTC. It is translated as CASRPSSGLGYNEQFF.

A remark on this clonotype: Its ends do not fully match the called genes, so a read error is possible. The gene calls are TRBV7-6 and TRBJ2-1; 9 bases agree with TRBD2. Germline lookup yields CDR1 SGHVS and CDR2 FNYEAQ. The CDR3 sequence is 16 residues long. For the CDR3, the DNA is TGTGCTAGCAGCTTAGCGGGGGCTAGCGGGGTTGATGAGCAGTTCTTC. Translated, it gives CASSLAGASGVDEQFF.

The rearrangement links TRBV12-3 or TRBV12-4 to TRBJ2-6, with 7 bases fitting TRBD1. The J call is uncertain, as TRBJ2-5 better fits the DNA end. There are 14 residues in the CDR3. CDR3 amino acids: CASNEWGQQETQYF. The CDR3 DNA reads as TGTGCCAGCAACGAATGGGGACAGCAAGAGACCCAGTACTTC.

Many counts were recorded for this clonotype. The junction and the germline gene differ at one end; a read error may be behind it. The CDR3 nucleotides read TGTGCCAGCAGCTTAGCCGGGGGGGGGGTTGGTGAAGCTTTCTTT. This codes for CASSLAGGGVGEAFF. The chain employs TRBV12-3 or TRBV12-4 and TRBJ1-1, with D perhaps matching TRBD1 (5 bases). The CDR3 contains 15 residues.

Regarding this clonotype: The CDR3 does not end in the conserved phenylalanine or tryptophan, so this is likely a read error. The DNA is omitted, as the CDR3 cannot be located on it reliably, and the CDR3 follows TCRdb's listing. The V call is TRBV7-2, the J call TRBJ2-7. Per the germline V gene, CDR1 is SGHTA and CDR2 is FQGNSA. The CDR3 has 16 residues if both end residues are counted. CDR3 amino acids: CASSLGGGLYEQYFGS.

The chain couples TRBV28 to TRBJ2-3, with TRBD1 identical over 7 bases. The junction had 8 bases not matched to a gene; V was cut back by 7 bases and J by 1 base. The V gene's germline CDR1 is MDHEN and CDR2 SYDVKM. The CDR3 is made up of 15 amino acids. The CDR3 region has the DNA TGTGCCAGCATCGAGGGGGCAGGGGGCACAGATACGCAGTATTTT. Amino acids: CASIEGAGGTDTQYF.

The chain joins TRBV7-3 to TRBJ2-1, with 9 bases lining up with TRBD2. V shed 1 base and J 6 bases; nucleotides not matched to a gene: 10. Germline assignment: CDR1 SGHTA and CDR2 FQGTGA. This CDR3 has 17 amino acids. CDR3 sequence: CASSLKAGLAGPNEQFF. The DNA for the CDR3 is TGTGCCAGCAGCTTAAAGGCCGGGCTAGCGGGGCCCAATGAGCAGTTCTTC.

J is TRBJ2-7 and V is TRBV11-3; tentatively, D is TRBD2 (6 bases). The J call may be mistaken, given a closer DNA end match to TRBJ2-1. CDR3 length: 12 residues. Germline-derived CDR1 and CDR2 are SGHNT and YENEEA. CDR3 sequence (DNA): TGTGCCAGCAGCTTTAGCGGAACTGAGCAGTTCTTC. This gives the protein CASSFSGTEQFF.

The V gene is TRBV7-8, the J gene TRBJ2-3; perhaps TRBD2 as D (6 bases). The DNA matches TRBJ2-1 better at its end, which makes the J call doubtful. Germline loops: CDR1 SGHVS, CDR2 FQNEAQ. The CDR3 consists of 13 residues. In DNA, the CDR3 is TGTGCCAGCAGCTTAGTTCGGGGGAATGAGCAGTTCTTC. Its protein product is CASSLVRGNEQFF.